Listed below are T cell receptor beta chains from one sample, sequenced in a study of blood T cells in healthy people across ages. Via MiXCR, TCRdb re-called the 5' RACE reads, giving one row per CDR3 protein. The sample holds hundreds of thousands of distinct CDR3 sequences, 58% seen once. The sequenced sample consisted of blood. These receptors were obtained from a man between 60 and 75 years old in good health. Both conserved end residues are part of each CDR3. Fields, in order: V gene, clone size, J gene, D gene, CDR3 DNA, CDR3 protein. A D gene is named only where the DNA matches it firmly. Clone size is shown for a subset of rows, as once, few, many or a class of expanded clone.

TRBV19	few	TRBJ1-2	-	TGTGCCAGTACGGAAGGGGTCTGGTATGGCTACACCTTC	CASTEGVWYGYTF
TRBV7-9	-	TRBJ2-1	TRBD2	TGTGCCAGGGTTCCCGGGACTAGCGGGCGCACTGCCTACAATGAGCAGTTCTTC	CARVPGTSGRTAYNEQFF
TRBV5-1	many	TRBJ2-5	TRBD2	TGCGCCAGCAGCCCCGGGACTAGCGAAGAGACCCAGTACTTC	CASSPGTSEETQYF
TRBV12-3/TRBV12-4	few	TRBJ2-4	TRBD1	TGTGCCAGCAGCCCGGACAGGGCAGGCAAAAACATTCAGTACTTC	CASSPDRAGKNIQYF
TRBV20-1	many	TRBJ2-5	-	TGCAGTGCTGAGGGGGGACAGACTAAAGAGACCCAGTACTTC	CSAEGGQTKETQYF
TRBV7-7	-	TRBJ2-2	TRBD2	TGTGCCAGCAGCTTAACAGCGGGGTCGAACACCGGGGAGCTGTTTTTT	CASSLTAGSNTGELFF
TRBV24-1	-	TRBJ2-5	-	TGTGCCACCAGTGAGCCACGGCCAGGGGGGATAGAGACCCAGTACTTC	CATSEPRPGGIETQYF
TRBV5-1	few	TRBJ2-1	TRBD2	TGTGCCAGCAGCTCCGGGACTAGCGGGGGAAATGAGCAGTTCTTC	CASSSGTSGGNEQFF
TRBV9	-	TRBJ1-2	TRBD1	TGTGCCAGCAGCGTAGGGACAGGGGGCGCGGATGGCTACACCTTC	CASSVGTGGADGYTF
TRBV5-4	-	TRBJ2-7	-	TGTGCCAGCAGCTTGGACAAGAACGAGCAGTACTTC	CASSLDKNEQYF
TRBV18	few	TRBJ2-7	-	TGTGCCAGCTCACCATTCGCCGTAGATTACGAGCAGTACTTC	CASSPFAVDYEQYF
TRBV28	once	TRBJ1-5	-	TGTGCCAGCGGGGGGAATAGCAATCAGCCCCAGCATTTT	CASGGNSNQPQHF
TRBV6-1	-	TRBJ2-3	-	TGTGCCAGCAGAGAGGATTTAGCGTCAGATACGCAGTATTTT	CASREDLASDTQYF
TRBV5-1	-	TRBJ2-3	-	TGCGCCAGCAGCTTGCGGCAGGCCACAGATACGCAGTATTTT	CASSLRQATDTQYF
TRBV12-3/TRBV12-4	-	TRBJ2-7	TRBD1	TGTGCCAGTCGACAGGGGATGCGGTACGAGCAGTACTTC	CASRQGMRYEQYF
TRBV20-1	-	TRBJ2-5	TRBD2	TGCAGTGCTAGATGGACTGTTGGGAGGGTCAATGAGCAGTACTTC	CSARWTVGRVNEQYF
TRBV12-3/TRBV12-4	-	TRBJ2-7	-	TGTGCCAGCAGTTTGGGCCCTTGGGAGCAGTACTTC	CASSLGPWEQYF
TRBV2	-	TRBJ2-1	TRBD1	TGTGCCAGCAGCCCGACAGGGTATAATGGAGAGCAGTTCTTC	CASSPTGYNGEQFF
TRBV5-1	-	TRBJ2-3	TRBD2	TGCGCCTGCAGCTCGAGGAGCGGGGGGTCGACAGATACGCAGTATTTT	CACSSRSGGSTDTQYF
TRBV12-3/TRBV12-4	-	TRBJ2-2	-	TGTGCCAGCAGTTTAGCCAGCTCGAACACCGGGGAGCTGTTTTTT	CASSLASSNTGELFF
TRBV29-1	-	TRBJ2-5	TRBD1	TGCAGCGTTGAAGGGGCCAGGGGGCGTCAAGAGACCCAGTACTTC	CSVEGARGRQETQYF
TRBV2	few	TRBJ2-5	TRBD2	TGTGCCAGCAGCGAACTAGCGGGTGGGAGGTACTTC	CASSELAGGRYF
TRBV2	-	TRBJ2-2	TRBD2	TGTGCCAGCAGGGGACTAGGCGCGGGGGAGCTGTTTTTT	CASRGLGAGELFF
TRBV29-1	-	TRBJ2-7	-	TGCAGCGTGGCAGGGGCAGGGAGGGGATACGAGCAGTACTTC	CSVAGAGRGYEQYF
TRBV29-1	few	TRBJ1-4	-	TGCAGCGTTGAAGAAGAGGGGGTTAATGAAAAACTGTTTTTT	CSVEEEGVNEKLFF
TRBV20-1	-	TRBJ2-2	-	TGCAGTGCTAGGTGGATGAACACCGGGGAGCTGTTTTTT	CSARWMNTGELFF
TRBV5-1	few	TRBJ1-2	-	TGCGCCAGCAGCTTGGACACCTCCAACTATGGCTACACCTTC	CASSLDTSNYGYTF
TRBV29-1	-	TRBJ2-1	-	TGCAGCGTTGTGATGGGGGGCATTGGTAATGAGCAGTTCTTC	CSVVMGGIGNEQFF
TRBV10-2	-	TRBJ1-5	TRBD1	TGCGCCGCCACAGGGGCGTTGGATCAGCCCCAGCATTTT	CAATGALDQPQHF
TRBV20-1	-	TRBJ1-1	-	TGCAGTGCTAGAGATATTCGAGCGGGAGGGAACACTGAAGCTTTCTTT	CSARDIRAGGNTEAFF
TRBV3-1	few	TRBJ2-5	-	TGTGCCAGCAGCCAAGAACGGACCCAGTACTTC	CASSQERTQYF
TRBV4-1	-	TRBJ1-5	-	TGCGCCAGCAGCCAAGCTTCAACTCCGCAGCCCCAGCATTTT	CASSQASTPQPQHF
TRBV6-1	-	TRBJ1-2	-	TGTGCCAGCAGTGGAGATCGTGGGGGAAGGTCTAGCTATGGCTACACCTTC	CASSGDRGGRSSYGYTF
TRBV5-5	once	TRBJ2-5	-	TGTGCCAGCAGCTTGGAAGGGGCGGTTGGGACCCAGTACTTC	CASSLEGAVGTQYF
TRBV7-2	-	TRBJ1-2	-	TGTGCCAGCAGCTTAACGGCGGGGTCCTATGGCTACACCTTC	CASSLTAGSYGYTF
TRBV25-1	-	TRBJ1-1	TRBD1	TGTGCCAGCAGGGACAGGGGAGACACTGAAGCTTTCTTT	CASRDRGDTEAFF
TRBV15	once	TRBJ2-1	TRBD2	TGTGCCACCAGCCCTAGGTCTAGCGGGGGGGTCGAGCAGTTCTTC	CATSPRSSGGVEQFF
TRBV12-3/TRBV12-4	-	TRBJ2-7	TRBD2	TGTGCCAGCAGTGCCGGGAGGGGGCAGTACTTC	CASSAGRGQYF
TRBV16	-	TRBJ1-2	-	TGTGCCAGCAGCCCAAGCAGGTCGGGTGATGGCTACACCTTC	CASSPSRSGDGYTF
TRBV11-2	-	TRBJ2-1	-	TGTGCCAGCAGCGCCGCGTATGAGCAGTTCTTC	CASSAAYEQFF
TRBV28	few	TRBJ1-5	-	TGTGCCAGCAGTCTCCCGGATCAGCCCCAGCATTTT	CASSLPDQPQHF
TRBV7-2	few	TRBJ2-1	TRBD1	TGTGCCAGCAGCAACCGACAGGGGGCAAATGAGCAGTTCTTC	CASSNRQGANEQFF
TRBV6-1	-	TRBJ2-1	-	TGTGCCAGCGGCTACCTGCACAATGAGCAGTTCTTC	CASGYLHNEQFF
TRBV3-1	-	TRBJ2-2	-	TGTGCCAGCAGCCAAGATTCTTCGAACACCGGGGAGCTGTTTTTT	CASSQDSSNTGELFF
TRBV5-6	-	TRBJ2-5	TRBD2	TGTGCCAGCAGCCCAGCGGGAGGCCTGAAAGAGGCCCAGTACTTC	CASSPAGGLKEAQYF
TRBV29-1	few	TRBJ2-1	TRBD2	TGCAGCGGACGGACTAGCGATGAGCAGTTCTTC	CSGRTSDEQFF
TRBV7-9	many	TRBJ2-5	TRBD2	TGTGCCAGCAGCTCACGGACTAGCTTGGAGACCCAGTACTTC	CASSSRTSLETQYF
TRBV6-6	-	TRBJ1-6	TRBD1	TGTGCCAGCAGTTACAAACAGGGGCAGGGGAATTCACCCCTCCACTTT	CASSYKQGQGNSPLHF
TRBV11-2	-	TRBJ2-1	TRBD2	TGTGCCAGCAGCTTAGCGGTGCGGGGGGGCCAGGCCTCCTACAATGAGCAGTTCTTC	CASSLAVRGGQASYNEQFF
TRBV12-3/TRBV12-4	-	TRBJ1-5	-	TGTGCCAGCAGTTTCGGTCAGCCCCAGCATTTT	CASSFGQPQHF
TRBV12-3/TRBV12-4	-	TRBJ1-1	-	TGTGCCAGCAGTTGGAAAGCTCAGGTCACTGAAGCTTTCTTT	CASSWKAQVTEAFF
TRBV6-6	-	TRBJ1-2	TRBD1	TGTGCCAGCAGCCACTCCGGGACAGGGAGGCCTAACTATGGCTACACCTTC	CASSHSGTGRPNYGYTF
TRBV12-3/TRBV12-4	-	TRBJ2-6	-	TGTGCCAGCAGTCCCACCCCTTCCGTCCTGACTTTC	CASSPTPSVLTF
TRBV6-5	-	TRBJ1-2	-	TGTGCCAGCAGTTACTCGCTGCAGGGGCCAAGCTATGGTTACACCTTC	CASSYSLQGPSYGYTF
TRBV4-1	once	TRBJ1-2	-	TGCGCCAGCAGCCAAGATTCCGTCGCAGGGAGAAACTATGGCTACACCTTC	CASSQDSVAGRNYGYTF
TRBV20-1	-	TRBJ2-1	-	TGCAGTGCCGTCCGGCTCGGGGCCTACAATGAGCAGTTCTTC	CSAVRLGAYNEQFF
TRBV23-1	-	TRBJ2-5	TRBD2	TGCGCCAGCAGTCAAAGGACTAGCGGGGGAGACCAAGAGACCCAGTACTTC	CASSQRTSGGDQETQYF
TRBV12-3/TRBV12-4	-	TRBJ1-6	TRBD1	TGTGCCAGCAGTCGACAGGGAGCGGGGTCACCCCTCCACTTT	CASSRQGAGSPLHF
TRBV2	-	TRBJ2-1	TRBD1	TGTGCCAGCAGTGCGACAGGGGGCAGGAATGAGCAGTTCTTC	CASSATGGRNEQFF
TRBV25-1	-	TRBJ1-4	-	TGTGCCAGCAGTGCGCGACAAAGCGGTGAAAAACTGTTTTTT	CASSARQSGEKLFF